These T cell receptor beta chains were read from a single sample in a study of blood T cell repertoires in COVID-19. Sequencing was performed with immunoSEQ multiplex PCR; in TCRdb, only in-frame clones are kept and a portion is missing. Of some 60,000 clones in the sample, 80% were seen once. Sequencing used peripheral blood. These receptor sequences come from a man in his sixties with acute or convalescent COVID-19. Both conserved end residues are part of each CDR3. A D gene is named only where the DNA matches it firmly. Some rows mark clone size as missing; the rest say once, few, many or name a class of expanded clone.

-	TRBD1	TRBJ1-2	TRBV7-9	CASSLDGTGASYGYTF	TGTGCCAGCAGCTTAGACGGGACAGGGGCCAGCTATGGCTACACCTTC
-	TRBD2	TRBJ2-3	TRBV7-6	CASSLSSGGSSTDTQYF	TGTGCCAGCAGCTTGTCTAGCGGGGGGAGTAGCACAGATACGCAGTATTTT
-	-	TRBJ2-2	TRBV7-3	CASSLVGSTGELFF	TGTGCCAGCAGCTTAGTGGGGAGCACCGGGGAGCTGTTTTTT
-	TRBD1	TRBJ1-5	TRBV6-5	CASRGDRGGQPQHF	TGTGCCAGCAGGGGGGACAGGGGAGGTCAGCCCCAGCATTTT
-	-	TRBJ2-2	TRBV6-5	CASRPGLNTGELFF	TGTGCCAGCCGCCCCGGGTTAAACACCGGGGAGCTGTTTTTT
-	TRBD1	TRBJ1-4	TRBV5-1	CASGPGGFNDKLFF	TGCGCCAGCGGTCCAGGGGGTTTTAATGACAAACTGTTTTTT
few	-	TRBJ1-6	TRBV21-1	CASSKWRHNSPLHF	TGTGCCAGCAGCAAATGGCGGCATAATTCACCCCTCCACTTT
-	TRBD1	TRBJ1-4	TRBV7-2	CASSSRGHRNEKLFF	TGTGCCAGCAGCTCTAGGGGGCATCGGAATGAAAAACTGTTTTTT
-	-	TRBJ1-1	TRBV7-9	CASRESGITHHTEAFF	TGTGCCAGCAGAGAGTCCGGTATAACCCATCACACTGAAGCTTTCTTT
-	TRBD1	TRBJ1-1	TRBV5-4	CASSTKNRGMNTEAFF	TGTGCCAGCAGCACGAAAAACAGGGGAATGAACACTGAAGCTTTCTTT
-	-	TRBJ2-5	TRBV6-6	CASSRRGAGQETQYF	TGTGCCAGCAGCCGACGGGGGGCGGGTCAAGAGACCCAGTACTTC
few	TRBD2	TRBJ2-7	TRBV5-1	CASSPWSGGSSYEQYF	TGCGCCAGCAGCCCCTGGAGCGGGGGGTCCTCCTACGAGCAGTACTTC
-	TRBD2	TRBJ2-5	TRBV6-2/TRBV6-3	CASSSTGLAGETQYF	TGTGCCAGCAGTTCAACGGGACTAGCGGGCGAGACCCAGTACTTC
-	TRBD2	TRBJ2-3	TRBV9	CASSTGTSNTDTQYF	TGTGCCAGCAGCACCGGGACTAGCAACACAGATACGCAGTATTTT
-	-	TRBJ1-4	TRBV7-8	CASSSTGWANEKLFF	TGTGCCAGCAGCAGCACAGGGTGGGCTAATGAAAAACTGTTTTTT
-	-	TRBJ1-3	TRBV7-7	CASRAGGSSGNTIYF	TGTGCTAGCAGAGCCGGTGGGAGCTCTGGAAACACCATATATTTT
-	-	TRBJ2-5	TRBV4-1	CASSKAVAGSLQETQYF	TGCGCCAGCAGCAAAGCGGTGGCGGGGAGTCTTCAAGAGACCCAGTACTTC
-	-	TRBJ1-5	TRBV7-3	CASSQSPNQPQHF	TGTGCCAGCAGCCAGTCTCCCAATCAGCCCCAGCATTTT
-	-	TRBJ1-5	TRBV7-8	CASSLVQVQQPQHF	TGTGCCAGCAGCTTAGTTCAAGTCCAGCAGCCCCAGCATTTT
-	-	TRBJ2-3	TRBV3-1/TRBV3-2	CASSRDWRRDTQYF	TGTGCCAGCAGCCGGGACTGGAGGAGGGATACGCAGTATTTT
few	-	TRBJ1-4	TRBV19	CASSIGGKKLFF	TGTGCCAGTAGTATCGGGGGTAAAAAACTGTTTTTT
-	TRBD1	TRBJ2-2	TRBV30	CAFRDRRLPANTGELFF	TGTGCCTTCCGGGACAGGAGGCTCCCCGCGAACACCGGGGAGCTGTTTTTT
-	-	TRBJ1-2	TRBV30	CASSRQHNYGYTF	TGTGCCTCGTCCCGACAGCATAACTATGGCTACACCTTC
-	TRBD1	TRBJ1-2	TRBV14	CASSPGQGRGYTF	TGTGCCAGCAGCCCCGGACAGGGTAGAGGCTACACCTTC
-	-	TRBJ2-6	TRBV3-1/TRBV3-2	CASSHHNGLRSGANVLTF	TGTGCCAGCAGCCACCATAATGGACTGCGCTCTGGGGCCAACGTCCTGACTTTC
-	-	TRBJ2-1	TRBV19	CASSGAVLYNEQFF	TGTGCCAGTAGTGGGGCCGTGCTATACAATGAGCAGTTCTTC